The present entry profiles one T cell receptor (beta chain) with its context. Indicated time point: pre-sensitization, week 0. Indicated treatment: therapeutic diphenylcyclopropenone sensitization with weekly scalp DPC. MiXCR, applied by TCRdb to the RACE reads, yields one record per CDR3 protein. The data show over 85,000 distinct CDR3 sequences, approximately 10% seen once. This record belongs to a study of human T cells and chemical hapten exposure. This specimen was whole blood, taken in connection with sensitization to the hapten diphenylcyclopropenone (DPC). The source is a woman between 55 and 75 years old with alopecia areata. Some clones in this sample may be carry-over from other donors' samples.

CDR3 coding DNA: TGTGCCAGCAGCTTAGGGGGCGGACCACCGGCAGATACGCAGTATTTT. Translating it yields CASSLGGGPPADTQYF. The chain couples TRBV7-2 to TRBJ2-3; D might be TRBD1 (5 bases). The V gene lost 1 base and the J gene lost 4 bases, with 15 bases spanning the gap. Germline V gene lookup returns CDR1 SGHTA and CDR2 FQGNSA. The CDR3 consists of 16 residues.